Listed below are T cell receptor beta chains from one sample, sequenced in a study of cytomegalovirus exposure and HLA in healthy donors. TCRdb's table, derived via immunoSEQ multiplex PCR, lists solely in-frame clones and lacks some. The sample includes 100,000 to 150,000 clones, approximately 70% of them seen just once. Sample: PBMCs. The receptors originated from a woman in her sixties in good health and CMV-seropositive. The CDR3 runs from the conserved cysteine through the conserved F or W. The D gene is left open where the match is weak. Size tells how often a clone was seen (once, few, many) or the class of an expanded clone, and some rows leave it out.

clone_size v_call d_call cdr3_aa
. TRBV5-1 . CASSVRALQQSGNTEAFF
. TRBV11-2 TRBD2 CASSPGLAYTGELFF
. TRBV9 TRBD2 CASSPGLAADTQYF
. TRBV7-9 . CASSLDSSSYEQYF
. TRBV6-4 . CASSPQSANYGYTF
few TRBV4-1 . CASSQELRAEAFF
. TRBV5-1 TRBD2 CASSLEAGARNIQYF
. TRBV5-1 . CASSFRVDEQFF
. TRBV7-8 . CASSLGGLQNNEQFF
. TRBV10-1 . CASSRRDIGTDTQYF
. TRBV7-2 . CASSLNGQPQHF
. TRBV4-1 . CASSQAGIYEQYF
. TRBV7-6 . CASSLAPNSNQPQHF
. TRBV28 TRBD1 CAVRQGNYGYTF
once TRBV18 . CASSPVGSTDTQYF
. TRBV4-2 . CASSQGSGDNQPQHF
. TRBV7-9 . CASSPDNPNYGYTF
. TRBV6-5 . CASATGPEAFF
. TRBV5-1 TRBD1 CASSSAGQGRTIWDYGYTF
. TRBV5-1 . CASSLIAGAEAFF
. TRBV5-1 . CASSLGGHQETQYF
. TRBV5-4 . CASSATSGTQYF
. TRBV6-5 TRBD1 CASRHLGGGYTF
. TRBV2 TRBD1 CASSTVGAGGVEGNTIYF
. TRBV5-1 . CASSLVGGNSPLHF